This TCR beta chain was recovered during a study of cytomegalovirus exposure and HLA in healthy donors. Study outcomes and limitations: There were some V segments, including TRBV6-2 and TRBV6-3, excluded as indistinguishable. Previous analysis showed most TCR beta V segments were productive about 90% or about 30% of the time.

PCR used 60 Vbeta primers and 13 Jbeta primers. Assay used: immunoSEQ multiplex PCR; TCRdb lists only in-frame clones, some missing. This repertoire shows some 190,000 clones, roughly four fifths found once; its top ten account for approximately 2%. The CDR3 is 13 amino acids. From germline, CDR1 is LNHDA and CDR2 SQIVND (reference sequence). V lost 6 bases and J 1 base, leaving 9 bases between the germline ends. In regard to this clone: Its antigen is currently unknown.

The receptor was isolated from a man between 18 and 29 years old in good health and CMV-seronegative. The sample taken for sequencing was PBMCs. This chain links TRBV19 with TRBJ1-2; D call uncertain. The CDR3 loop reads CASRGRINYGYTF. CDR3 DNA sequence: TGTGCCAGTAGAGGGAGAATTAACTATGGCTACACCTTC. Full variable domain (remainder filled in from reference TRBV19 and TRBJ1-2): DGGITQSPKYLFRKEGQNVTLSCEQNLNHDAMYWYRQDPGQGLRLIYYSQIVNDFQKGDIAEGYSVSREKKESFPLTVTSAQKNPTAFYLCASRGRINYGYTFGSGTRLTVV.